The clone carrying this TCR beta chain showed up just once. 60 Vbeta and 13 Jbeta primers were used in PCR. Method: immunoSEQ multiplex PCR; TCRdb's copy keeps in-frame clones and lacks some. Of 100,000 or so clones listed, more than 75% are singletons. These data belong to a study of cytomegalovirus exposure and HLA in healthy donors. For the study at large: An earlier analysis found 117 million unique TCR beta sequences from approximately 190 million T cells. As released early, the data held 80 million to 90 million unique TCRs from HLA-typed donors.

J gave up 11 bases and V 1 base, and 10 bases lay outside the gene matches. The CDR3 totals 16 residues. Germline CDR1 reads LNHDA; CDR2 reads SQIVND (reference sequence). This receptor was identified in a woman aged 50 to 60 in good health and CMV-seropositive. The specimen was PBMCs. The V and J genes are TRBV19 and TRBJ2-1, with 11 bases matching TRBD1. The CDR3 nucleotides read TGTGCCAGTAGTATAGCCTGGGGACAGGGGGTTTTTCAGCAGTTCTTC. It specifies CASSIAWGQGVFQQFF.